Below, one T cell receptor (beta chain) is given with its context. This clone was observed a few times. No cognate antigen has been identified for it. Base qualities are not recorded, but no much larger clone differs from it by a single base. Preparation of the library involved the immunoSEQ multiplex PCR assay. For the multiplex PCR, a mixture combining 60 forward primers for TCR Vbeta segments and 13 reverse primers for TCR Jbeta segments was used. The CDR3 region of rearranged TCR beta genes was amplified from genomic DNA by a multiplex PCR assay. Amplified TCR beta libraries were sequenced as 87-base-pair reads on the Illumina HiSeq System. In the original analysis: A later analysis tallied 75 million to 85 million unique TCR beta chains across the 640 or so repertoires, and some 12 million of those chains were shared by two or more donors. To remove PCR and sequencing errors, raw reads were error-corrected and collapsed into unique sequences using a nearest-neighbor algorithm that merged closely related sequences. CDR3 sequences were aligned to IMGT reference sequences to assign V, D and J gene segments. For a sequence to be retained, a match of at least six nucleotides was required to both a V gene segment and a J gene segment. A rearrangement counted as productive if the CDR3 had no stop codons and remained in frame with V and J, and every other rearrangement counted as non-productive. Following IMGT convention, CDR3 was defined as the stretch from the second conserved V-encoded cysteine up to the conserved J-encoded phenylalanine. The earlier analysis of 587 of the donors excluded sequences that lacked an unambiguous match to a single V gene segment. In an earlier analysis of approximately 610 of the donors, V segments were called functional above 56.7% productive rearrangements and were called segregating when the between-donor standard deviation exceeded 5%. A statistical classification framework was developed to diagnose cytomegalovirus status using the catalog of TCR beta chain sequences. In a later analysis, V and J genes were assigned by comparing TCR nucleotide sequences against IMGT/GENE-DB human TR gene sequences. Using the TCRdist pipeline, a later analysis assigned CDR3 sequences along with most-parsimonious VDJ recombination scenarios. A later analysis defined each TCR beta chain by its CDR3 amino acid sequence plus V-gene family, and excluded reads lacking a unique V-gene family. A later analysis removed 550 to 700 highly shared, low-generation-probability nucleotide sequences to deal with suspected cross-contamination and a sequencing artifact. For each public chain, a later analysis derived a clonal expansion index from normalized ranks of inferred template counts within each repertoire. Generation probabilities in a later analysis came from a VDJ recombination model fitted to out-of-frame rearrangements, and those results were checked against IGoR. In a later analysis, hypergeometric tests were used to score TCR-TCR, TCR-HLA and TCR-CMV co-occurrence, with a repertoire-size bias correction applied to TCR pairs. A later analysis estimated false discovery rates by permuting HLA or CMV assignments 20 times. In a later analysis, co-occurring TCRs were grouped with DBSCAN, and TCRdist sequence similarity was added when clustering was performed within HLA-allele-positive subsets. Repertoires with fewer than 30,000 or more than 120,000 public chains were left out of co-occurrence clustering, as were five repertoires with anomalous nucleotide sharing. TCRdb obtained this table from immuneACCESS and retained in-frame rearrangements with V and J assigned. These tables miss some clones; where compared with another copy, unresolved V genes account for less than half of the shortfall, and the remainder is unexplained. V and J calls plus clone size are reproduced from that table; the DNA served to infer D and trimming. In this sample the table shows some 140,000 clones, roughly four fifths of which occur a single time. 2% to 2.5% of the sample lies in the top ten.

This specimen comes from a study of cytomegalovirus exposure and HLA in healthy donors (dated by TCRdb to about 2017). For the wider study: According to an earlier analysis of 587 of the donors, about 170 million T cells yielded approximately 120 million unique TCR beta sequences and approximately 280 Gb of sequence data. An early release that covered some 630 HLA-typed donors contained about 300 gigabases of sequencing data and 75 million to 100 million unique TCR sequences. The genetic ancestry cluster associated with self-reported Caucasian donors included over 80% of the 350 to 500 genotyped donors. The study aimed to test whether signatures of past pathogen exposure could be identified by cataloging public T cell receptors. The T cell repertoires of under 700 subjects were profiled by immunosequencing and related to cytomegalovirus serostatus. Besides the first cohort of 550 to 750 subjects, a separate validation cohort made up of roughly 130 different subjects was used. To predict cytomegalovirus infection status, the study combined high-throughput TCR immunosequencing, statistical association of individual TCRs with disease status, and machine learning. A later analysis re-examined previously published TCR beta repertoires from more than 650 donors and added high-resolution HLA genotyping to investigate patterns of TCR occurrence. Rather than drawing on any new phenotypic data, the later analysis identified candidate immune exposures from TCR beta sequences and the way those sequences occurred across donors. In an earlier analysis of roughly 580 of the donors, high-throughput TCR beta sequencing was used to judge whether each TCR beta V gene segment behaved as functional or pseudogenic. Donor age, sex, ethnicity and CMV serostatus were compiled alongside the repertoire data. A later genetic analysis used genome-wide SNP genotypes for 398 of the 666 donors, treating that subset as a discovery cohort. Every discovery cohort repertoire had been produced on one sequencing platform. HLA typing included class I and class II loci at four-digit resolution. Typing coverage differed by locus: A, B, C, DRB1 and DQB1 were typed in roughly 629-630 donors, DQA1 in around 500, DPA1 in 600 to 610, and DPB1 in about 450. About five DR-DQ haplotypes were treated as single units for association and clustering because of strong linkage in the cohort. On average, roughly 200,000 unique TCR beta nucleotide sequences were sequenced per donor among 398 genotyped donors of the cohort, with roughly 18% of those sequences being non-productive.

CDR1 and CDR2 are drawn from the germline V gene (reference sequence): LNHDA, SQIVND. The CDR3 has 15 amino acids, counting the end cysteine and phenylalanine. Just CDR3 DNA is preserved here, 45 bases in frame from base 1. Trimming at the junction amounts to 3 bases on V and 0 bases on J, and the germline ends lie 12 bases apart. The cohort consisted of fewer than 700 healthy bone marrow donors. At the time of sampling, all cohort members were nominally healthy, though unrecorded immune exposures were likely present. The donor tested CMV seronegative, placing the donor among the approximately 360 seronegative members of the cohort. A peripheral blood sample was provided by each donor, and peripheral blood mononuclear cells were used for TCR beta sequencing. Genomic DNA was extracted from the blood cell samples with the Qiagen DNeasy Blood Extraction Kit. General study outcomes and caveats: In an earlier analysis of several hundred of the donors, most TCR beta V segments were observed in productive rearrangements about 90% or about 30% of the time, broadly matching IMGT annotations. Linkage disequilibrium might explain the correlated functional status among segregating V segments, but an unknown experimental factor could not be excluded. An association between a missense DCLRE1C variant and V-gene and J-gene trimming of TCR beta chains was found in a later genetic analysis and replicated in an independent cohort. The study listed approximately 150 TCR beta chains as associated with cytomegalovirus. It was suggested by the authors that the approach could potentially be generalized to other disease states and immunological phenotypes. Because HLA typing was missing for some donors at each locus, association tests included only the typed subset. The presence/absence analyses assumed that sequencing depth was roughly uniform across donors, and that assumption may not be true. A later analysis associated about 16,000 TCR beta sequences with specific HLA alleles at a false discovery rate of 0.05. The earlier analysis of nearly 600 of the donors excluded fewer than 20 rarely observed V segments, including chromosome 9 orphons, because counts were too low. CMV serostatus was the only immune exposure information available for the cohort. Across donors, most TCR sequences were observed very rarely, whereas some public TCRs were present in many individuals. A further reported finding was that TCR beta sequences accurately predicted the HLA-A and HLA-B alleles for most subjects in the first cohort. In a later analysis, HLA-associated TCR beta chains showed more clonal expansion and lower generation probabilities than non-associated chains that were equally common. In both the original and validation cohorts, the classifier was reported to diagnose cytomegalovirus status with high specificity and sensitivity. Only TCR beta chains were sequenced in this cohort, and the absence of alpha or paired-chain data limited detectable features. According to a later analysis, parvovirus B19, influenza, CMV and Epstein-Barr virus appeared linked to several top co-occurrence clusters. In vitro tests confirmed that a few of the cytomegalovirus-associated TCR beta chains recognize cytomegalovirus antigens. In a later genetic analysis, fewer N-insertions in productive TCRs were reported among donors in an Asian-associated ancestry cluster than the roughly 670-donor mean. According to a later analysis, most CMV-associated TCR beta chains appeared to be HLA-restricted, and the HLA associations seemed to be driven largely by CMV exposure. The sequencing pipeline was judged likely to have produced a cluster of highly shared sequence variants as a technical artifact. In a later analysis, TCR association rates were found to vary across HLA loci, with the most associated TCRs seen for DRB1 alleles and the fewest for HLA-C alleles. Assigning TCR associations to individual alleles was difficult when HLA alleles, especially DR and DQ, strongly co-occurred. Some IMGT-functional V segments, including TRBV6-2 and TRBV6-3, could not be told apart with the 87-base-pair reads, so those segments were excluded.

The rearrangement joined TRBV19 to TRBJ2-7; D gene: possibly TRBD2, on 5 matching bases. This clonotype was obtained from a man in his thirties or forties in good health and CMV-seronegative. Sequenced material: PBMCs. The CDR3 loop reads CASSISDYNSYEQYF. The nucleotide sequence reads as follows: TGTGCCAGTAGTATCTCCGACTACAACTCCTACGAGCAGTACTTC.